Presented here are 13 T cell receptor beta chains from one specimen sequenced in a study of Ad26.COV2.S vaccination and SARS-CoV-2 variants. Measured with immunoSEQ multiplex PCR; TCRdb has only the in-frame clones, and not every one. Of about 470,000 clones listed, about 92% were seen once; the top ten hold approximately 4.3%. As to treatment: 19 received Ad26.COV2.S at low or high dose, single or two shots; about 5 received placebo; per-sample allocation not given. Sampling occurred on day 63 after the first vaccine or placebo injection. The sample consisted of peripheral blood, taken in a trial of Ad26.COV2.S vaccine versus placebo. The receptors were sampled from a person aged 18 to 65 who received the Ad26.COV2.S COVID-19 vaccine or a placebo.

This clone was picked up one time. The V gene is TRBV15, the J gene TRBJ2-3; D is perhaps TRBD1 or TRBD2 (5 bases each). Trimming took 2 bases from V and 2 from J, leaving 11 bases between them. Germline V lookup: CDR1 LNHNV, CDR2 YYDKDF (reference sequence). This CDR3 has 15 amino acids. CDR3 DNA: TGTGCCACCAGCAGACCTGGGACCTCCACAGATACGCAGTATTTT. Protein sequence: CATSRPGTSTDTQYF.

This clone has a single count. CDR3 DNA sequence: TGTGCCACCAGTGATCCCGGGACTATGGCAGATACGCAGTATTTT. This translates into CATSDPGTMADTQYF. The rearrangement links TRBV24-1 to TRBJ2-3, with 7 bases aligning to TRBD2. J lost 4 bases, V lost 3 bases, and 6 bases had no gene match. This CDR3 comprises 15 residues. CDR1 and CDR2 from the germline V gene are KGHDR and SFDVKD.

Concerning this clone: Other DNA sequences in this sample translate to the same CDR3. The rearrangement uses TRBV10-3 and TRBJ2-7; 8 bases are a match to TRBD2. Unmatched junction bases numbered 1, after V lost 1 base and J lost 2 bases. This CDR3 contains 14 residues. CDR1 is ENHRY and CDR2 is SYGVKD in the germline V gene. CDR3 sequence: CAISELAGPYEQYF. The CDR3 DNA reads TGTGCCATCAGTGAGTTAGCGGGACCCTACGAGCAGTACTTC.

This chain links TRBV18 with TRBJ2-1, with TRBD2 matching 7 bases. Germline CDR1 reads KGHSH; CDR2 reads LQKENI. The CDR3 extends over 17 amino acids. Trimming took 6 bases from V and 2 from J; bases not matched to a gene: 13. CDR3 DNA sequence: TGTGCCAGCTCTTCAAAGGCGGGAGCGAGGGCCTACAATGAGCAGTTCTTC. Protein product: CASSSKAGARAYNEQFF.

In nucleotides, the CDR3 is TGTGCCAGCTCATCGGACGGTGGACTCTACACCGGGGAGCTGTTTTTT. This codes for CASSSDGGLYTGELFF. The rearrangement uses TRBV18 and TRBJ2-2, with D possibly being TRBD2 (5 bases). The germline V and J ends were trimmed by 5 bases and 3 bases, with 16 bases remaining between them. Germline V gene data show CDR1 as KGHSH and CDR2 as LQKENI. The CDR3 length is 16 residues.

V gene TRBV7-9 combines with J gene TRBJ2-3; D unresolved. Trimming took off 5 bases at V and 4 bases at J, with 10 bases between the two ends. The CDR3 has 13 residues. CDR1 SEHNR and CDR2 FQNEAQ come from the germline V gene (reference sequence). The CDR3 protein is CASSHWEADTQYF. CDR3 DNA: TGTGCCAGCAGCCACTGGGAAGCAGATACGCAGTATTTT.

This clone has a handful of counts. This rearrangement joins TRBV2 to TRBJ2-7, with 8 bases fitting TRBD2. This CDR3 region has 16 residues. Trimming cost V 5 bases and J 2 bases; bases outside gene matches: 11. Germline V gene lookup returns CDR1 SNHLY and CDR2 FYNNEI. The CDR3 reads CASSILGLANTYEQYF. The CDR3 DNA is TGTGCCAGCAGTATCTTAGGACTAGCTAATACCTACGAGCAGTACTTC.

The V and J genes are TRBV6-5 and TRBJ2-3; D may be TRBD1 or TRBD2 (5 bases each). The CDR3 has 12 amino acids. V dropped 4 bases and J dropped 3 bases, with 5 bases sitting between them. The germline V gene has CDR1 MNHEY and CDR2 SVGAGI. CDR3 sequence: CASSWGTDTQYF. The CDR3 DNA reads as TGTGCCAGCAGTTGGGGGACAGATACGCAGTATTTT.

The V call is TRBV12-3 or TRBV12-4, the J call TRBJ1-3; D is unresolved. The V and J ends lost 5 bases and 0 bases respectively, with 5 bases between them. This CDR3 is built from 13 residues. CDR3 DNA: TGTGCCAGCAGTGGTATCTCTGGAAACACCATATATTTT. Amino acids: CASSGISGNTIYF.

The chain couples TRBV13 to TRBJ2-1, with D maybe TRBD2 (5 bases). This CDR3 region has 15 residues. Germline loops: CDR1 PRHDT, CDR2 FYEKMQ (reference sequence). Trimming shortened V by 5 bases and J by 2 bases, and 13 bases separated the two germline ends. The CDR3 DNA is TGTGCCAGCAGCGACTACAAAGGAACCTACAATGAGCAGTTCTTC. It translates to CASSDYKGTYNEQFF.

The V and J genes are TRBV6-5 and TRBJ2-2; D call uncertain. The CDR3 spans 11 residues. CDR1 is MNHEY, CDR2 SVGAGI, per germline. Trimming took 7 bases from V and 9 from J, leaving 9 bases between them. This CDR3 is CASNEYRELFF. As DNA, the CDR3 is TGTGCCAGCAACGAGTACCGGGAGCTGTTTTTT.

CDR3 residues: CASSSMGSGTDTQYF. CDR3 coding DNA: TGTGCCAGCAGCTCAATGGGATCGGGCACAGATACGCAGTATTTT. This chain uses TRBV9 with TRBJ2-3; D is unclear. The CDR3 spans 15 residues. CDR1 and CDR2 from the germline V gene are SGDLS and YYNGEE. V was trimmed by 4 bases and J by 1 base, leaving 13 bases between them. The complete variable domain, with remaining parts taken from reference TRBV9 and TRBJ2-3, reads DSGVTQTPKHLITATGQRVTLRCSPRSGDLSVYWYQQSLDQGLQFLIQYYNGEERAKGNILERFSAQQFPDLHSELNLSSLELGDSALYFCASSSMGSGTDTQYFGPGTRLTVL.

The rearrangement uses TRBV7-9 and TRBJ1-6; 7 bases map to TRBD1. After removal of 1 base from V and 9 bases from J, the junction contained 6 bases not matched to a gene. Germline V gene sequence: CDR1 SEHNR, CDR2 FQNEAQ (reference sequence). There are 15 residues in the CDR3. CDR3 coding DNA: TGTGCCAGCAGCTTAGTACAGGGGAAGGGTTCACCCCTCCACTTT. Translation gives CASSLVQGKGSPLHF. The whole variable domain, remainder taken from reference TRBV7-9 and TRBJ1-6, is DTGVSQNPRHKITKRGQNVTFRCDPISEHNRLYWYRQTLGQGPEFLTYFQNEAQLEKSRLLSDRFSAERPKGSFSTLEIQRTEQGDSAMYLCASSLVQGKGSPLHFGNGTRLTVT.